This paragraph covers one T cell receptor beta chain sequence. Its target is unknown. The sample is drawn from a study of blood T cells in healthy people across ages. They isolated at least 6.5 million PBMCs from each sample. Total RNA was isolated from each sample in quantities of at least 5 micrograms. Trimming took 1 base from V and 7 from J, leaving 8 bases between them. The CDR3 has 13 residues. Per germline, CDR1 SSHAT and CDR2 FNYEAQ (reference sequence). Next came a second PCR, run for about 6 to 12 cycles, which used a sample-barcoded 5' primer along with a J-beta primer mix. TCRdb recomputed calls from the 5' RACE reads with MiXCR, one row per CDR3 protein. Of around 1.5 million distinct CDR3 sequences in the sample, 45% to 70% were seen once. Regarding the study as a whole: Whereas aged donors had fewer naive CD4+ cells, long-lived donors had more of them and higher diversity.

The J gene is TRBJ2-1, the V gene TRBV7-7; D is ambiguous. The TCR was taken from a man aged 18 to 35 in good health. Specimen: blood. CDR3 in amino acids: CASSLEPSNEQFF. The CDR3 region has the DNA TGTGCCAGCAGCTTAGAACCATCGAATGAGCAGTTCTTC.